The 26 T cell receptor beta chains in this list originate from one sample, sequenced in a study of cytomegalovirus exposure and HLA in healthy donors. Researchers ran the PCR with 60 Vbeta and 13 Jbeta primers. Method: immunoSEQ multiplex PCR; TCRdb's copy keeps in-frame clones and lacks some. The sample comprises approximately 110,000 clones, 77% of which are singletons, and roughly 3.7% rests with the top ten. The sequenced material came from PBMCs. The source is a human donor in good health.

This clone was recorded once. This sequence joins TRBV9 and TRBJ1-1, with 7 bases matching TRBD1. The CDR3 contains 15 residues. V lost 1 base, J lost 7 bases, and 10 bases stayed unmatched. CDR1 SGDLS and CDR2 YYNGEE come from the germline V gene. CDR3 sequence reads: CASSVRGRGDSEAFF. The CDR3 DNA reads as TGTGCCAGCAGCGTAAGGGGGCGCGGGGATAGTGAAGCTTTCTTT.

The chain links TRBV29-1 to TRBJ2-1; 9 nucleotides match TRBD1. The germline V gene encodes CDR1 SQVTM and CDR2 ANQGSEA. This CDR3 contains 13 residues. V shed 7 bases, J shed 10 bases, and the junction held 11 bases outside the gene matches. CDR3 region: CSAAGTGKGEQFF. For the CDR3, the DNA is TGCAGCGCAGCCGGGACAGGGAAAGGAGAGCAGTTCTTC.

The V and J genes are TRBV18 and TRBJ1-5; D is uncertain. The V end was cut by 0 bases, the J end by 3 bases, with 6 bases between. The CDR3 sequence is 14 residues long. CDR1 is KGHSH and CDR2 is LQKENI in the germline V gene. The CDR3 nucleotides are TGTGCCAGCTCACCACCTAGTTTCAATCAGCCCCAGCATTTT. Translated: CASSPPSFNQPQHF.

CDR3: CASSERQGNYGYTF. CDR3 DNA sequence: TGTGCCAGCAGTGAAAGACAGGGAAACTATGGCTACACCTTC. V is TRBV6-1 and J is TRBJ1-2; 7 bases agree with TRBD1. J was trimmed by 2 bases and V by 2 bases; bases with no gene match: 2. The CDR3 covers 14 residues. Germline CDR1 MNHNS, CDR2 SASEGT.

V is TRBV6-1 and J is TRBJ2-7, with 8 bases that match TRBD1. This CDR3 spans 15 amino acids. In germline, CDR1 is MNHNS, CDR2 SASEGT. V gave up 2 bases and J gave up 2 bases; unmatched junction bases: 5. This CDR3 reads CASSEWQGAAYEQYF. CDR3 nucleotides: TGTGCCAGCAGTGAATGGCAGGGGGCGGCCTACGAGCAGTACTTC.

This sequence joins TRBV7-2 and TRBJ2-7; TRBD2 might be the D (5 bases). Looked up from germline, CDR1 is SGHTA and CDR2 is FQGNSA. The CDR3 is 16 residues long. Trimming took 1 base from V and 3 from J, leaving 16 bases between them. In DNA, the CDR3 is TGTGCCAGCAGCTTAGGGGGTGTAGGAGGATACTACGAGCAGTACTTC. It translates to CASSLGGVGGYYEQYF. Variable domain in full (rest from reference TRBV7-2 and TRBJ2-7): GAGVSQSPSNKVTEKGKDVELRCDPISGHTALYWYRQSLGQGLEFLIYFQGNSAPDKSGLPSDRFSAERTGGSVSTLTIQRTQQEDSAVYLCASSLGGVGGYYEQYFGPGTRLTVT.

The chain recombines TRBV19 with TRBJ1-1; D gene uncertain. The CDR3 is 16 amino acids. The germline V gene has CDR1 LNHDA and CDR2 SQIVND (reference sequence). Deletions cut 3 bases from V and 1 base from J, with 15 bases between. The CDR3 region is CASSIAPDLRNTEAFF. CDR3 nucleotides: TGTGCCAGTAGTATCGCCCCGGACTTAAGGAACACTGAAGCTTTCTTT.

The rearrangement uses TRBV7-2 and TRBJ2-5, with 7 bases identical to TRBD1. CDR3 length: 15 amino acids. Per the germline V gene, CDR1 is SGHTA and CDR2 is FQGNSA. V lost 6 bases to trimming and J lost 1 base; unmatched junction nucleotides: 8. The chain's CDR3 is CASRNPWTGQETQYF. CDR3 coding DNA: TGTGCCAGCAGGAACCCCTGGACAGGCCAAGAGACCCAGTACTTC.

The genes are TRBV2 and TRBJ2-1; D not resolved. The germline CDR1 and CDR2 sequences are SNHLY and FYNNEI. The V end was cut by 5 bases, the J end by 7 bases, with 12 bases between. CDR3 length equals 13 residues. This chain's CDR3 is CASSPRLGNEQFF. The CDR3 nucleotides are TGTGCCAGCAGTCCACGCCTCGGGAATGAGCAGTTCTTC.

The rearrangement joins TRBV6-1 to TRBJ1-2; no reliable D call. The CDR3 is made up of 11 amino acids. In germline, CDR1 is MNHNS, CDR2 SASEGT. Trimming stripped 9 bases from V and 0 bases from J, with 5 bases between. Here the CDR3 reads CARLTNYGYTF. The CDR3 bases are TGTGCCAGATTAACTAACTATGGCTACACCTTC.

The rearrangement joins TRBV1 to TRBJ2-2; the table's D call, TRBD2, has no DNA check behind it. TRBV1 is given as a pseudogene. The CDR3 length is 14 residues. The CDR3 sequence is CTSSQKGGTGELFF. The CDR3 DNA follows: TGCACCAGCAGCCAAAAGGGAGGAACCGGGGAGCTGTTTTTT.

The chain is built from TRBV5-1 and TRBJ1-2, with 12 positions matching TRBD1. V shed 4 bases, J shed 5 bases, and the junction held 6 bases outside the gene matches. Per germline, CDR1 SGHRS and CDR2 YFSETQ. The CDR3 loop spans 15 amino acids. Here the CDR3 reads CASSAGQGADYGYTF. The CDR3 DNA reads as TGCGCCAGCAGCGCGGGACAGGGGGCGGATTATGGCTACACCTTC.

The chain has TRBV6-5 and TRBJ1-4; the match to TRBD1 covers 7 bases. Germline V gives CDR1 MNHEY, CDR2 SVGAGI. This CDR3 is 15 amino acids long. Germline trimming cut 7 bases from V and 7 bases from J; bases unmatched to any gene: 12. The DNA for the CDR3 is TGTGCCAGCACTACCCTTAGAGGGGGCGTTGAAAAACTGTTTTTT. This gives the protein CASTTLRGGVEKLFF.

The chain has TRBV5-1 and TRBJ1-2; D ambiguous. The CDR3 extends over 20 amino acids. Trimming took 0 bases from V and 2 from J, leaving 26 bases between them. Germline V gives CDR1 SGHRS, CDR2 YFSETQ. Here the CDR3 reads CASSLAPGQSFGGLNYGYTF. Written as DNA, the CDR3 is TGCGCCAGCAGCTTGGCCCCCGGCCAGAGTTTCGGAGGGTTGAACTATGGCTACACCTTC.

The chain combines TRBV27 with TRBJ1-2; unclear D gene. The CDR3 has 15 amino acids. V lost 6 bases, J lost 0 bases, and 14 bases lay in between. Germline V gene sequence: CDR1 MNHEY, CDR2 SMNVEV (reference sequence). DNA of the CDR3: TGTGCCAGCAGAGCGACGTGGCAGTCTAACTATGGCTACACCTTC. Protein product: CASRATWQSNYGYTF.

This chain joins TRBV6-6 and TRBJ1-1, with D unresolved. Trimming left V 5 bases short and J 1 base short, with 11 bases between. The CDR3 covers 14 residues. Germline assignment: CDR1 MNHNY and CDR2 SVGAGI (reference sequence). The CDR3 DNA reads TGTGCCAGCAGTCCGCTTTCGGGGAACACTGAAGCTTTCTTT. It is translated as CASSPLSGNTEAFF.

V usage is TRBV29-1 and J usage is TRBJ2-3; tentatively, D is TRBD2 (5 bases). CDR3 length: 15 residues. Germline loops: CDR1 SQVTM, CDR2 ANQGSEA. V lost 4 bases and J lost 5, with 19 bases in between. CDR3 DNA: TGCAGCGTTGGGAGGAAGTCGGGGTTCGAAGATACGCAGTATTTT. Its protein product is CSVGRKSGFEDTQYF.

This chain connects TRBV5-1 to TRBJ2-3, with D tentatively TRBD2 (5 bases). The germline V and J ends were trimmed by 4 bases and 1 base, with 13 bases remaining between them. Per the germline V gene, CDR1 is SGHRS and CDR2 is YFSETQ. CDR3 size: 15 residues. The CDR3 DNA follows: TGCGCCAGCAGCCCGGGGAGCTATGGCACAGATACGCAGTATTTT. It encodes CASSPGSYGTDTQYF.

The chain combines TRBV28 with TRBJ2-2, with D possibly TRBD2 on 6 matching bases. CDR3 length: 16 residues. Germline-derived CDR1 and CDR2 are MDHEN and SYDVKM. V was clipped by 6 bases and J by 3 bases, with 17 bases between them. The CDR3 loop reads CASSLAGTGDTGELFF. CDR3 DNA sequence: TGTGCCAGCAGCCTCGCCGGGACTGGGGACACCGGGGAGCTGTTTTTT.

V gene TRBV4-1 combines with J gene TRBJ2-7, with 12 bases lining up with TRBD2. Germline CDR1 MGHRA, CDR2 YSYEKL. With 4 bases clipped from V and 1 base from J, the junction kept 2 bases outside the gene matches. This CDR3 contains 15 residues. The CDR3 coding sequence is TGCGCCAGCAGCCCGGGGACTAGCGGGTCCTACGAGCAGTACTTC. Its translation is CASSPGTSGSYEQYF.

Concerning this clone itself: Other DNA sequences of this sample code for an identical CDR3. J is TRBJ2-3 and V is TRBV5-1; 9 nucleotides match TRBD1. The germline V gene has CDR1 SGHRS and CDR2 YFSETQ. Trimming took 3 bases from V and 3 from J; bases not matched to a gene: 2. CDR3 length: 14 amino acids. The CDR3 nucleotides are TGCGCCAGCAGCTCGGACAGGGGAACAGATACGCAGTATTTT. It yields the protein CASSSDRGTDTQYF.

In DNA, the CDR3 is TGTGCCAGCAGCTTAGGCCTAGCCGCGACGTATCAGGAGGAGCAGTTCTTC. Translation gives CASSLGLAATYQEEQFF. The gene calls are TRBV13 and TRBJ2-1; D possibly corresponds to TRBD2 (5 bases). This CDR3 contains 17 residues. The V gene's germline CDR1 is PRHDT and CDR2 FYEKMQ (reference sequence). V gave up 0 bases and J gave up 10 bases, with 22 bases separating them.

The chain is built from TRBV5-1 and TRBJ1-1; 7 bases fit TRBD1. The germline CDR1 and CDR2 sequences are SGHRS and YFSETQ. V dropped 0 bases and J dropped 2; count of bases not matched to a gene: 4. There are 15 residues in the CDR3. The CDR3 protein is CASSLVGTANTEAFF. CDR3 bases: TGCGCCAGCAGCTTGGTTGGGACAGCAAACACTGAAGCTTTCTTT. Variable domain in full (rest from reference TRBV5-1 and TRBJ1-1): KAGVTQTPRYLIKTRGQQVTLSCSPISGHRSVSWYQQTPGQGLQFLFEYFSETQRNKGNFPGRFSGRQFSNSRSEMNVSTLELGDSALYLCASSLVGTANTEAFFGQGTRLTVV.

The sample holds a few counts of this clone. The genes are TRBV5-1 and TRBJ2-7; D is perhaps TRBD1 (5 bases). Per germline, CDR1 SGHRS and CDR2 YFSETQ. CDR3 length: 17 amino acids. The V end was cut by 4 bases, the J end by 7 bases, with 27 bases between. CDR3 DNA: TGCGCCAGCAGCCCAGACCCAGGGCTGGGGTCCCGTGTGGAGCAGTACTTC. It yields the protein CASSPDPGLGSRVEQYF.

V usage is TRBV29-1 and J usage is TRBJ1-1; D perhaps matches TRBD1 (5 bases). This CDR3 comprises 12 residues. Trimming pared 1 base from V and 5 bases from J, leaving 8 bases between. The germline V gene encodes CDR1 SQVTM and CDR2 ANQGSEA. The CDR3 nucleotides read TGCAGCGTTGAAGCAGGGCGGACTGAAGCTTTCTTT. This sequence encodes CSVEAGRTEAFF.

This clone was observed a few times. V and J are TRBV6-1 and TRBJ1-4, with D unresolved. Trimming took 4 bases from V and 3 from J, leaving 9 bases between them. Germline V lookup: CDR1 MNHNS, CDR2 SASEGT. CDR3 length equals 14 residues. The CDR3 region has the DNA TGTGCCAGCAGTGGGATCCGGGCTAATGAAAAACTGTTTTTT. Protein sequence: CASSGIRANEKLFF.